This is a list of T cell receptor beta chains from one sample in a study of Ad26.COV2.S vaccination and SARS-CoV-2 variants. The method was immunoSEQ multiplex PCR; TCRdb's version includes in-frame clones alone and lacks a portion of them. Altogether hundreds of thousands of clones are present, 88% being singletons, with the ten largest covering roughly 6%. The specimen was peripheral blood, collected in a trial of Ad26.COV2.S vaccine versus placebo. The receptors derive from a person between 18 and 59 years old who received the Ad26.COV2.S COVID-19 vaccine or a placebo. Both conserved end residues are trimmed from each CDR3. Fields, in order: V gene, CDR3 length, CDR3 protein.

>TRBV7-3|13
ASSLKAGGLEKLF
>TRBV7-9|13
ASSFLMGENTEAF
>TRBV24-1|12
ATSDSGRDQPQH
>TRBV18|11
ASSRDRSYEQY
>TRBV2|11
ASTIEQRNEQF
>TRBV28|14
ASSLFPGRAKTEAF
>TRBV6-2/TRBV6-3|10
ASSSGNTEAF
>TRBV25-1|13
ATSGLAGVSYEQY
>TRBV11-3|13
ASSLVGEKFGELF
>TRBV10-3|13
AISEKSQGTYEQY
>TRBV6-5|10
ASRTTGTEAF
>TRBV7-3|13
ASSVGGIGGTEAF
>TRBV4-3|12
ASSLGQGSDTQY
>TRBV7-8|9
ASGDYNEQF
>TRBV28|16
ASSPSSRGQLAKNIQY
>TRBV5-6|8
ASSRGEQF
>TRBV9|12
ASSVSPGADTQY
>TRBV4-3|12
ASSPARDNSPLH
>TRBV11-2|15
ASRASTDRVPHNEQF
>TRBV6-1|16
ASSGGGGRALNTGELF
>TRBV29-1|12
SVGFVRGHNEQF
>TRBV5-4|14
ASSHTPDREEYEQY
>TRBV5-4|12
ASSPGLRTDTQY
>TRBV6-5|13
ASSYIRTGGDEQY
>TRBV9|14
ASSVESWGAGNTIY
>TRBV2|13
ASSDGGSLNSPLH
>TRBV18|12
ASSPQSGNQPQH
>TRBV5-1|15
ASSAPIPGQGPHEQY
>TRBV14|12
ASSQSVNQETQY
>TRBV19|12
ASIGQGINQPQH
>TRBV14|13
ASSQMTGGSTEAF
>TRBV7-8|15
ASSLSWAGKSSGELF
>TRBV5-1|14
ASSYQGSSYNSPLH
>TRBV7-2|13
ASSLDRQFGYTIY
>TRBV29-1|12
SVRRQGRFYEQY
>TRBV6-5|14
ASSYTGTSGSDEQF
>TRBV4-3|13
ASSQEVAGAPGQY
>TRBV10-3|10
AIRGQNNEQF
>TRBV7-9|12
ASSLAVSGNTIY
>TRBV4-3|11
ASSQMGSETQY
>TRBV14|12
ASSQTGMNTEAF
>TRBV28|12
ASRHGQANTEAF
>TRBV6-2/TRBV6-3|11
ASSYSRGNTIY
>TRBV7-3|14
ASSPRDGRLNTEAF
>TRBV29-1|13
SAPVRGKVYNEQF
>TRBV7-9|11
ASSSRGSGGYT
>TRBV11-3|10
ASSRTPSEQY
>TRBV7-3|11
ASSPRNTGELF
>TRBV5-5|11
ASSPGQTYEQY
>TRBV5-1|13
ASSLAGTGGYEQY
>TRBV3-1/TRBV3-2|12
ASSQDVGFQPQH
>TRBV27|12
ASTGTGLNSPLH
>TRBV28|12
ASSWEDNTGELF
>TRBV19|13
ASTSGRVSTDTQY
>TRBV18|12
ASSPLTKEGTQY
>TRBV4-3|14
ASSQRGTTYQETQY